The 20 T cell receptor beta chains presented below share a single source sample, sequenced in a study of neoadjuvant nivolumab and ipilimumab in lung cancer. This table comes from immunoSEQ multiplex PCR, and its TCRdb copy is limited to in-frame clones, with some not included. This table holds about 18,000 clones, 87% found once. Material: peripheral blood, obtained before neoadjuvant nivolumab, alone or with ipilimumab. These receptors all come from an adult with non-small cell lung cancer.

This clone was observed once. This chain joins TRBV27 and TRBJ2-1; 14 positions match TRBD2. CDR3 length: 16 amino acids. Germline V CDR1 and CDR2: MNHEY, SMNVEV (reference sequence). J lost 8 bases, V lost 5 bases, and 8 bases had no gene match. Written as DNA, the CDR3 is TGTGCCAGCAGTCCCACCGGGACTAGCGGGAGCCATGAGCAGTTCTTC. This sequence encodes CASSPTGTSGSHEQFF.

V and J are TRBV5-1 and TRBJ1-1; D remains ambiguous. Looked up from germline, CDR1 is SGHRS and CDR2 is YFSETQ. The CDR3 contains 14 residues. The V end was cut by 0 bases, the J end by 2 bases, with 8 bases between. The CDR3 nucleotides are TGCGCCAGCAGCTTGGCCCGGGGTAACACTGAAGCTTTCTTT. Amino acids: CASSLARGNTEAFF.

J is TRBJ2-2 and V is TRBV29-1; the D is unclear. Germline V lookup: CDR1 SQVTM, CDR2 ANQGSEA. The germline V and J ends were trimmed by 5 bases and 0 bases, with 10 bases remaining between them. CDR3 length: 14 amino acids. CDR3 nucleotide sequence: TGCAGCGTTCGGACCCCCTCGAACACCGGGGAGCTGTTTTTT. This encodes CSVRTPSNTGELFF.

The chain uses TRBV11-2 and TRBJ1-1; no reliable D call. The CDR3 runs to 13 residues. V lost 4 bases to trimming and J lost 1 base, with 7 bases between them. The V gene's germline CDR1 is SGHAT and CDR2 FQNNGV. The DNA for the CDR3 is TGTGCCAGCAGCTATAATCGGAACACTGAAGCTTTCTTT. This codes for CASSYNRNTEAFF.

The chain combines TRBV12-5 with TRBJ1-1; D not resolved. Germline V gene sequence: CDR1 LGHNT, CDR2 FRNRAP. There are 12 residues in the CDR3. V shed 3 bases and J shed 8 bases, with 10 bases lying between them. CDR3 sequence reads: CASGFSSREAFF. The CDR3 bases are TGTGCTAGTGGTTTTAGTTCCAGGGAAGCTTTCTTT. The variable domain in full, with the rest retrieved from reference TRBV12-5 and TRBJ1-1, is DARVTQTPRHKVTEMGQEVTMRCQPILGHNTVFWYRQTMMQGLELLAYFRNRAPLDDSGMPKDRFSAEMPDATLATLKIQPSEPRDSAVYFCASGFSSREAFFGQGTRLTVV.

The rearrangement joins TRBV7-9 to TRBJ1-3; maybe TRBD1 (5 bases). Per the germline V gene, CDR1 is SEHNR and CDR2 is FQNEAQ (reference sequence). The V end lost 1 base, the J end lost 6 bases, and 10 bases lay between the germline ends. The CDR3 has 14 residues. This CDR3 reads CASSLEEGTNTIYF. CDR3 sequence (DNA): TGTGCCAGCAGCTTAGAAGAGGGGACAAACACCATATATTTT.

This chain uses TRBV7-2 with TRBJ2-7, with 13 bases that match TRBD2. Per germline, CDR1 SGHTA and CDR2 FQGNSA. The CDR3 has 15 amino acids. V lost 6 bases to trimming and J lost 4 bases; unmatched junction nucleotides: 6. The CDR3: CASRRTSGSLYEQYF. CDR3 nucleotide sequence: TGTGCCAGCAGAAGGACTAGCGGGAGCCTGTACGAGCAGTACTTC.

This clone was seen a single time. V and J are TRBV5-1 and TRBJ2-3; TRBD1 aligns across 7 bases. The CDR3 length is 15 residues. Germline lookup yields CDR1 SGHRS and CDR2 YFSETQ. Losses at the gene ends were 0 bases for V and 3 bases for J; bases not matched to a gene: 4. CDR3 DNA sequence: TGCGCCAGCAGCTTGGGGGACAGAACAACAGATACGCAGTATTTT. Translated: CASSLGDRTTDTQYF.

The chain is built from TRBV6-5 and TRBJ2-7; possible D gene TRBD2, 6 bases. V was pared by 2 bases and J by 6 bases, with 11 bases between. Germline values: CDR1 MNHEY, CDR2 SVGAGI. This CDR3 is built from 13 residues. In nucleotides, the CDR3 is TGTGCCAGCAGTTACGGAGGGTCTGGCGAGCAGTACTTC. Amino acids: CASSYGGSGEQYF.

The gene calls are TRBV25-1 and TRBJ2-5; D is unclear. CDR3 length equals 13 residues. Germline loops: CDR1 MGHDK, CDR2 SYGVNS. The germline V and J ends were trimmed by 5 bases and 7 bases, with 14 bases remaining between them. The CDR3, as DNA: TGTGCCAGCAGTCCTCCGCTGGTGTCGACCCAGTACTTC. Translating it yields CASSPPLVSTQYF.

V usage is TRBV30 and J usage is TRBJ2-1; the D gene could be TRBD1 or TRBD2 (5 bases each). Germline CDR1 and CDR2: GTSNPN and SVGIG (reference sequence). The ends were cut back, 5 bases at V and 2 bases at J, with 13 bases in the middle. The CDR3 length is 14 residues. The CDR3: CAWEPGTPYNEQFF. DNA of the CDR3: TGTGCCTGGGAACCCGGGACCCCCTACAATGAGCAGTTCTTC. The full variable domain, its missing parts supplied by reference TRBV30 and TRBJ2-1, is SQTIHQWPATLVQPVGSPLSLECTVEGTSNPNLYWYRQAAGRGLQLLFYSVGIGQISSEVPQNLSASRPQDRQFILSSKKLLLSDSGFYLCAWEPGTPYNEQFFGPGTRLTVL.

This rearrangement joins TRBV29-1 to TRBJ2-5; TRBD2 aligns across 9 bases. The CDR3 is 13 residues long. V was clipped by 8 bases and J by 2 bases; unmatched bases: 6. Germline CDR1 reads SQVTM; CDR2 reads ANQGSEA. CDR3 region: CSLSGSGQETQYF. The CDR3, as DNA: TGCAGCCTTAGCGGGAGCGGGCAAGAGACCCAGTACTTC.

This chain connects TRBV28 to TRBJ1-5; D call uncertain. Trimming shortened V by 7 bases and J by 3 bases, and 13 bases separated the two germline ends. This CDR3 region has 14 residues. Germline-derived CDR1 and CDR2 are MDHEN and SYDVKM. CDR3 loop: CASNLDAYNQPQHF. CDR3 nucleotides: TGTGCCAGCAACCTTGACGCCTACAATCAGCCCCAGCATTTT.

A single count supports this clone. The chain recombines TRBV7-2 with TRBJ2-7; D is uncertain. The CDR3 totals 16 residues. Germline CDR1 is SGHTA and CDR2 is FQGNSA. V was cut by 9 bases and J by 1 base, with 22 bases left in between. The CDR3 region is CASSPFPRRGSYEQYF. In DNA, the CDR3 is TGTGCCAGTAGCCCTTTTCCCCGGCGCGGTTCCTACGAGCAGTACTTC.

The chain has TRBV4-2 and TRBJ2-3; 9 bases are shared with TRBD2. The V gene end was trimmed by 4 bases and the J gene end by 3 bases; junction bases not matched to a gene: 8. From germline, CDR1 is LGHNA and CDR2 YNFKEQ. This CDR3 has 16 residues. The CDR3 loop reads CASSPTPSGITDTQYF. CDR3 DNA: TGTGCCAGCAGCCCGACACCTAGCGGGATAACAGATACGCAGTATTTT.

To note about this clone: Sequence at one end of the junction differs from germline and may be a read error. This chain joins TRBV7-2 and TRBJ2-5, with 8 nucleotides matching TRBD2. This CDR3 has 17 residues. Germline V gives CDR1 SGHTA, CDR2 FQGNSA. CDR3: CASSLERAGGEQGTQYF. The CDR3 bases are TGTGCCAGCAGCTTAGAAAGGGCGGGAGGCGAACAAGGGACCCAGTACTTC. Based on the CDR3 plus reference TRBV7-2 and TRBJ2-5, the full variable domain is GAGVSQSPSNKVTEKGKDVELRCDPISGHTALYWYRQSLGQGLEFLIYFQGNSAPDKSGLPSDRFSAERTGGSVSTLTIQRTQQEDSAVYLCASSLERAGGEQGTQYFGPGTRLLVL.

The chain has TRBV5-4 and TRBJ1-3; TRBD1 might be the D (5 bases). With 2 bases removed from V and 0 bases from J, the gap between germline ends came to 9 bases. Germline V gene data show CDR1 as SGHNT and CDR2 as YYREEE (reference sequence). The CDR3 length is 15 residues. The CDR3: CASSLRGISGNTIYF. The CDR3 bases are TGTGCCAGCAGCTTACGGGGGATCTCTGGAAACACCATATATTTT.

This rearrangement joins TRBV6-5 to TRBJ2-2; D is perhaps TRBD2 (6 bases). The CDR3 runs 14 residues. The germline V gene has CDR1 MNHEY and CDR2 SVGAGI. V was shortened by 7 bases and J by 3 bases, with 12 bases between the two germline ends. Here the CDR3 DNA reads TGTGCCAGCACCAAGTGGGGGGACACCGGGGAGCTGTTTTTT. This translates into CASTKWGDTGELFF.

The CDR3 sequence: CASSQDPLAGVRNEQFF. The CDR3, as DNA: TGCGCCAGCAGCCAAGACCCACTAGCGGGAGTCCGCAATGAGCAGTTCTTC. The chain uses TRBV4-3 and TRBJ2-1; 11 nucleotides align to TRBD2. CDR1 is LGHNA, CDR2 YSLEER, per germline. V was pared by 0 bases and J by 6 bases, with 7 bases of the junction left unmatched. The CDR3 spans 17 residues.

This clone was observed once. The chain carries TRBV11-2 and TRBJ2-5, with D possibly being TRBD1 (6 bases). Trimming removed 6 bases from V and 0 bases from J, with 17 bases in between. CDR1 is SGHAT and CDR2 is FQNNGV in the germline V gene. The CDR3 contains 16 residues. CDR3 sequence reads: CASSSVQGTDQETQYF. Written as DNA, the CDR3 is TGTGCCAGCAGTTCCGTACAGGGCACCGACCAAGAGACCCAGTACTTC.